Here is one T cell receptor beta chain with its context. Its antigen is not known. The junction does not match germline at one end; this may be a read error. The data originate from a study of vaccination effects on CD4 cells after COVID-19. Study findings and constraints: Among infection- and vaccine-induced clones, marked clonal contraction occurred late after vaccination. Early timepoints after infection were absent, and convalescent patients were few in the study.

TCRdb's table, derived via immunoSEQ multiplex PCR, lists solely in-frame clones and lacks some. The sample holds under 30,000 clones, about 70% seen once. Before sequencing took place, the ViraFEST assay used viral peptide pools to expand antigen-specific CD4+ T cells. Investigators separated out CD4+ T cells once approximately 10 days of culture had passed. Vaccine recipients had no previous SARS-CoV-2 infection; their nucleocapsid antibodies were negative. This TCR derives from a human donor who received a COVID-19 vaccine. The sample in question was CD4+ T cells from PBMCs cultured with HCoV-NL63 spike peptides, obtained before COVID-19 vaccination.

Here the CDR3 reads CASSLAPQETQYF. CDR3 sequence (DNA): TGTGCTAGCAGCTTAGCCCCCCAAGAGACCCAGTACTTC. The V call is TRBV7-7, the J call TRBJ2-5; D not resolved. Germline V gives CDR1 SSHAT, CDR2 FNYEAQ (reference sequence). The CDR3 runs 13 residues. Full variable domain (remainder filled in from reference TRBV7-7 and TRBJ2-5): GAGVSQSPRYKVTKRGQDVTLRCDPISSHATLYWYQQALGQGPEFLTYFNYEAQPDKSGLPSDRFSAERPEGSISTLTIQRTEQRDSAMYRCASSLAPQETQYFGPGTRLLVL.